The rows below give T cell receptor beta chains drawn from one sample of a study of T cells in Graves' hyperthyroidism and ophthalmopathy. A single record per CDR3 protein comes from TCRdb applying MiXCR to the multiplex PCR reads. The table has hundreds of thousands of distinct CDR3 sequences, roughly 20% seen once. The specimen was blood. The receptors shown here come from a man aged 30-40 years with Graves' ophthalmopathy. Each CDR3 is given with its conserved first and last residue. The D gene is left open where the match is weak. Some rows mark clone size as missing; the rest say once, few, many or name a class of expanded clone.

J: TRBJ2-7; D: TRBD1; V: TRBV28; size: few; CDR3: CASTGQPLFEQYF; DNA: TGTGCCAGCACGGGACAGCCGCTATTCGAGCAGTACTTC
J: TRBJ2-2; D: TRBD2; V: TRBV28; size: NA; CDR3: CASSRTSGSNTRELFF; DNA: TGTGCCAGCAGTCGGACTAGCGGGAGCAACACCAGGGAGCTGTTTTTT
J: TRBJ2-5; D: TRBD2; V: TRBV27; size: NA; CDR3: CASRPTPGLAGKTQYF; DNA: TGTGCCAGCAGGCCTACCCCGGGACTAGCCGGAAAGACCCAGTACTTC
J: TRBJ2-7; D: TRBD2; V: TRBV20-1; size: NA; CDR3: CSARDWGGYEQYF; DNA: TGCAGTGCTAGAGATTGGGGGGGATACGAGCAGTACTTC
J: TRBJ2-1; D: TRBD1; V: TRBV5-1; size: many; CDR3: CASSLDSGTGSNEQFF; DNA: TGCGCCAGCAGCTTGGATTCCGGGACAGGGTCCAATGAGCAGTTCTTC
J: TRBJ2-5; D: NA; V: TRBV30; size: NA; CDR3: CAWSLGAPFQETQYF; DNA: TGTGCCTGGAGTTTGGGGGCCCCGTTTCAAGAGACCCAGTACTTC
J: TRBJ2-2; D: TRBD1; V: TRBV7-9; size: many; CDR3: CASTLHRGPGELFF; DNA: TGTGCCAGCACCTTGCACAGGGGCCCCGGGGAGCTGTTTTTT
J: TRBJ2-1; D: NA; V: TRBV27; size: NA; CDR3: CASNMRGPYNEQFF; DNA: TGTGCCAGCAACATGCGGGGGCCATACAATGAGCAGTTCTTC
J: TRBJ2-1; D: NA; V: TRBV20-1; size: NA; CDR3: CSARDYRDYVYNEQFF; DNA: TGCAGTGCTAGAGATTACAGGGACTACGTCTACAATGAGCAGTTCTTC
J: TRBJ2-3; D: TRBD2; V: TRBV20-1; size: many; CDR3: CSATWGTQGRADTQYF; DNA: TGCAGTGCTACCTGGGGGACCCAAGGGAGGGCAGATACGCAGTATTTT
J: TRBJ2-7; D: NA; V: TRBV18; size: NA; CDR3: CASSRTGQPYEQYF; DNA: TGTGCCAGCTCGCGGACGGGACAACCCTACGAGCAGTACTTC
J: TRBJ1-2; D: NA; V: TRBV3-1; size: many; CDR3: CASSQSFRDTYGYTF; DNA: TGTGCCAGCAGCCAATCATTTCGGGACACCTATGGCTACACCTTC
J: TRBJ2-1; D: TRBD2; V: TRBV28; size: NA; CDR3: CASSLFYTSGRDNEQFF; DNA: TGTGCCAGCAGTTTATTTTATACTAGCGGGAGAGACAATGAGCAGTTCTTC
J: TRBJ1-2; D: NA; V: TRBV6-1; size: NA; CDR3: CATWGNTF; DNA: TGTGCCACCTGGGGCAACACCTTC
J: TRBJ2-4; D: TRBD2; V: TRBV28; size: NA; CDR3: CASRLTSGGANDIQYF; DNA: TGTGCCAGCAGATTGACTAGCGGGGGTGCCAATGACATTCAGTACTTC
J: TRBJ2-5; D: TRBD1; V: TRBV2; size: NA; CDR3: CASSERTGGQETQYF; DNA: TGTGCCAGCAGTGAGAGGACAGGGGGGCAAGAGACCCAGTACTTC
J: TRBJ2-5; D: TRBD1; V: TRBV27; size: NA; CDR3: CASSGRTGGETQYF; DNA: TGTGCCAGCAGTGGGCGGACAGGGGGAGAGACCCAGTACTTC
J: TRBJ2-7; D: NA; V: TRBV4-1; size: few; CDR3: CASSHGDGEQYF; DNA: TGCGCCAGCAGCCACGGGGATGGCGAGCAGTACTTC
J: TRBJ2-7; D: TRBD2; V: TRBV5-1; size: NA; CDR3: CASSLGAGEGQYF; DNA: TGCGCCAGCAGCTTAGGAGCGGGAGAGGGGCAGTACTTC
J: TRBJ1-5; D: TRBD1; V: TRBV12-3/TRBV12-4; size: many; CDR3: CASSLVGTGGRGSNQPQHF; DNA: TGTGCCAGCAGTTTAGTAGGGACAGGGGGACGGGGAAGCAATCAGCCCCAGCATTTT
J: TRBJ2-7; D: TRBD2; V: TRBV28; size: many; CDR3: CASSFVWDQREASSYEQYF; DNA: TGTGCCAGCAGTTTTGTCTGGGATCAGCGGGAGGCGTCCTCCTACGAGCAGTACTTC
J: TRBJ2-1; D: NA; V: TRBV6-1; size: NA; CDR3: CASSATVLDYNEQFF; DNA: TGTGCCAGCAGTGCGACAGTTTTAGACTACAATGAGCAGTTCTTC
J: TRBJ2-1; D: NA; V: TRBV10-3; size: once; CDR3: CAISEPNGREQFF; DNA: TGTGCCATCAGTGAGCCGAATGGGCGGGAGCAGTTCTTC
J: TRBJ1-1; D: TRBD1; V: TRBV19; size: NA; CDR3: CASSRDRAFF; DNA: TGTGCCAGTAGTAGGGACAGAGCTTTCTTT
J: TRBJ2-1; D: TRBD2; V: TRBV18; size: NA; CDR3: CASRRREIGNEQFF; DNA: TGTGCCAGCAGGAGGCGGGAGATAGGCAATGAGCAGTTCTTC
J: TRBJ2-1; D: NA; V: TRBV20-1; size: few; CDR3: CSADPKDSYNEQFF; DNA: TGCAGTGCTGATCCCAAGGACAGCTACAATGAGCAGTTCTTC
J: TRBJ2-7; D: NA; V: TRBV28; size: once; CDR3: CASKGGIYEQYF; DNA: TGTGCCAGCAAAGGGGGGATCTACGAGCAGTACTTC
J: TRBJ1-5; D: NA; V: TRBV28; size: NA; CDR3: CASSSMAGEGRPQHF; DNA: TGTGCCAGCAGTTCTATGGCAGGGGAAGGACGGCCCCAGCATTTT
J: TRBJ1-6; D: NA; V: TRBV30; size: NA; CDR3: CAWDQGPGSPLHF; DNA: TGTGCCTGGGATCAGGGGCCCGGTTCACCCCTCCACTTT
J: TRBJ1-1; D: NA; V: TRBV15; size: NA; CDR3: CATSRQGHEAFF; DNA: TGTGCCACCAGCAGACAGGGGCATGAAGCTTTCTTT
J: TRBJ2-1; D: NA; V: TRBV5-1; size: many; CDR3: CASSYGHEQFF; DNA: TGCGCCAGCAGTTATGGTCATGAGCAGTTCTTC
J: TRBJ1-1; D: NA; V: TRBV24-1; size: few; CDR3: CATSAGRGTEAFF; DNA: TGTGCCACCAGTGCCGGGAGAGGGACTGAAGCTTTCTTT
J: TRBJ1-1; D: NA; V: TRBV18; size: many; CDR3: CASSPYRANTEAFF; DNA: TGTGCCAGCTCACCGTACAGGGCTAACACTGAAGCTTTCTTT
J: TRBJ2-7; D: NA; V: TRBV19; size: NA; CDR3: CASSKVAHREQYF; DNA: TGTGCCAGTAGTAAAGTGGCCCACAGGGAGCAGTACTTC
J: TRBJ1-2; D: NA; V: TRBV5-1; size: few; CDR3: CASSLASSPSGYTF; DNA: TGCGCCAGCAGCCTTGCCTCGTCCCCCAGTGGCTACACCTTC
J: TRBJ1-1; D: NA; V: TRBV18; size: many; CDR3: CASSPGQNTEAFF; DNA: TGTGCCAGCTCACCGGGACAGAACACTGAAGCTTTCTTT
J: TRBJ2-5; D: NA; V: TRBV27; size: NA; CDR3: CASSLSSPHQETQYF; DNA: TGTGCCAGCAGTTTATCCTCCCCTCATCAAGAGACCCAGTACTTC
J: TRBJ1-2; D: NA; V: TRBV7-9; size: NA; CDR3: CASSLARQGPGYTF; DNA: TGTGCCAGCAGCTTAGCGCGGCAGGGCCCTGGCTACACCTTC
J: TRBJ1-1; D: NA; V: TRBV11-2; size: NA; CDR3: CASSLVAGTTEAFF; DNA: TGTGCCAGCAGCTTAGTGGCTGGGACCACTGAAGCTTTCTTT
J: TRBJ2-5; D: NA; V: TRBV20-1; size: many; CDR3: CSARDSGGAQETQYF; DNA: TGCAGTGCTAGAGATTCTGGGGGGGCACAAGAGACCCAGTACTTC
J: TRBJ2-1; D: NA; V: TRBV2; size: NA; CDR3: CASVISSNEQFF; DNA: TGTGCCAGCGTCATTAGCTCCAATGAGCAGTTCTTC
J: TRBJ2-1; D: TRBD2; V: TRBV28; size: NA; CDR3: CASRQGLAGAYNEQFF; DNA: TGTGCCAGCAGACAAGGACTAGCGGGAGCCTACAATGAGCAGTTCTTC
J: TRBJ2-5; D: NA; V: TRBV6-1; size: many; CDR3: CASSSLAREDQYF; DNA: TGTGCCAGCAGCAGCCTAGCTAGGGAGGACCAGTACTTC
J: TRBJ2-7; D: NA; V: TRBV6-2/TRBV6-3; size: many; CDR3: CASSYPRGQGGEQYF; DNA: TGTGCCAGCAGTTACCCCCGGGGACAAGGCGGCGAGCAGTACTTC
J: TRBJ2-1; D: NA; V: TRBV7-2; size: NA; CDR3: CASSRPEEDQFF; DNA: TGTGCCAGCAGCCGGCCCGAGGAGGACCAGTTCTTC
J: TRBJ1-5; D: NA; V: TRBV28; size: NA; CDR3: CASSDGGGGQPQHF; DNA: TGTGCCAGCAGCGACGGGGGGGGCGGTCAGCCCCAGCATTTT
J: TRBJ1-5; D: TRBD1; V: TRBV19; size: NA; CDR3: CASTPRREGAGNQPQHF; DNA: TGTGCCAGTACCCCTAGACGGGAGGGGGCCGGCAATCAGCCCCAGCATTTT
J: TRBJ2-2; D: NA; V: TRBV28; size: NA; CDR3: CVVGRVKGHTGELFF; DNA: TGTGTCGTTGGCCGAGTCAAGGGTCACACCGGGGAGCTGTTTTTT
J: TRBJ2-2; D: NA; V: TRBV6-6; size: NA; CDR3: CASSYSGTFGEKLFF; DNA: TGTGCCAGCAGTTACTCGGGGACCTTCGGCGAAAAGCTGTTTTTT
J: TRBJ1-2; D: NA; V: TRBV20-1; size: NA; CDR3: CSARDWREEYGYTF; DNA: TGCAGTGCTAGAGACTGGAGGGAAGAATATGGCTACACCTTC
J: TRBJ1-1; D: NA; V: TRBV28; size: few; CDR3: CASADRMNPEAFF; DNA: TGTGCCAGCGCAGACAGGATGAACCCTGAAGCTTTCTTT
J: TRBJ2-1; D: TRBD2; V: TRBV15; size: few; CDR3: CATKGAGTSGYNEQFF; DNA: TGTGCCACCAAGGGAGCCGGGACTAGCGGCTACAATGAGCAGTTCTTC